This is a list of T cell receptor beta chains from one sample in a study of shared clonotypes between healthy human individuals. Profiled with immunoSEQ multiplex PCR; TCRdb holds only in-frame clones, not every one. Among approximately 2.3 million clones, 80% to 95% were seen once, and the ten largest hold under 0.45%. The sample taken for sequencing was naive CD4+ T cells from PBMCs. The receptors originated from a man aged 18 to 30 in good health. Some clones in this sample may be carry-over from other donors' samples. Both conserved end residues are part of each CDR3. The order of the fields is J gene, V gene, D gene, clone size, CDR3 protein, CDR3 DNA. A D gene is named only where the DNA matches it firmly. Size values are once, few and many counts, or a class for expanded clones, and some rows have none.

>TRBJ2-3|TRBV7-3|.|.
CASSLMGVVDTQYF
TGTGCCAGCAGCTTAATGGGTGTAGTTGATACGCAGTATTTT
>TRBJ2-1|TRBV11-1|TRBD2|.
CASSPRLAGYNEQFF
TGTGCCAGCAGCCCCAGACTAGCGGGTTACAATGAGCAGTTCTTC
>TRBJ1-5|TRBV2|.|.
CASSDADPWPQHF
TGTGCCAGCAGTGACGCAGATCCTTGGCCCCAGCATTTT
>TRBJ2-3|TRBV5-1|TRBD1|once
CASSAGQGAGTDTQYF
TGCGCCAGCAGCGCTGGACAGGGGGCTGGAACAGATACGCAGTATTTT
>TRBJ2-2|TRBV5-1|TRBD2|.
CASSRMGRGNTGELFF
TGCGCCAGCAGCCGCATGGGGAGGGGGAACACCGGGGAGCTGTTTTTT
>TRBJ2-3|TRBV11-2|.|.
CASSLDVSGRTDTQYF
TGTGCCAGCAGCTTAGATGTGAGCGGTCGCACAGATACGCAGTATTTT
>TRBJ2-5|TRBV15|.|.
CATSRGVGSPFLETQYF
TGTGCCACCAGCAGAGGAGTGGGCTCGCCGTTCCTGGAGACCCAGTACTTC
>TRBJ1-1|TRBV28|TRBD1|.
CASSSTGRTEAFF
TGTGCCAGCAGTTCGACAGGGAGAACTGAAGCTTTCTTT
>TRBJ2-1|TRBV28|.|.
CASSLFRGSYNEQFF
TGTGCCAGCAGTTTATTTCGGGGGTCTTACAATGAGCAGTTCTTC
>TRBJ2-2|TRBV11-3|TRBD2|.
CASSPGTSGVNTGELFF
TGTGCCAGCAGCCCCGGGACTAGCGGGGTGAACACCGGGGAGCTGTTTTTT